This record covers a single T cell receptor beta chain. This record comes from a study of blood T cell repertoires in COVID-19. Turning to the study itself: Collection of acute and convalescent COVID-19 samples took place in the United States, Italy and Spain.

Germline V gives CDR1 SGHTS, CDR2 YDEGEE. V dropped 4 bases and J dropped 6; count of bases not matched to a gene: 10. This CDR3 has 15 residues. Source study methods: How many nucleated cells were present was estimated from reference gene primer amplification. Libraries were prepared by immunoSEQ multiplex PCR; TCRdb keeps only in-frame clonotypes and omits some of them. For V, J and clone size, that table is used; D and trimming come from the DNA. This table holds some 380,000 clones, approximately 91% found once. Study members were between roughly 18 and 89 years old and lived in approximately 25 US regions. Participants were placed into cohorts based on the clinical history they reported.

The rearrangement links TRBV5-8 to TRBJ1-5; 7 bases agree with TRBD1. The sample taken for sequencing was PBMCs or T cells enriched from blood (not recorded which). The TCR sequence derives from a woman aged 40-49 years with acute COVID-19. The CDR3 region is CASSVRDRETQPQHF. In DNA form, the CDR3 reads TGTGCCAGCAGCGTAAGAGACAGGGAGACTCAGCCCCAGCATTTT.